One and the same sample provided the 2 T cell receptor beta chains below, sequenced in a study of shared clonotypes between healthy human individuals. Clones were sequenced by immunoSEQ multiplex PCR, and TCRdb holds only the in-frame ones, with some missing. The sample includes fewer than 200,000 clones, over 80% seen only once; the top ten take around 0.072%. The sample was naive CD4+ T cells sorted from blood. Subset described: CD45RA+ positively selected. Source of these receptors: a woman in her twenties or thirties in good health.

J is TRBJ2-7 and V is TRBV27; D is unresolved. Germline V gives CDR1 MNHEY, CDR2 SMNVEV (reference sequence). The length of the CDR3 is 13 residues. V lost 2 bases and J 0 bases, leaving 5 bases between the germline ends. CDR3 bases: TGTGCCAGCAGTTTAAAGAGCTCCTACGAGCAGTACTTC. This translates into CASSLKSSYEQYF.

CDR3 sequence: CASSRRDRGYNEQFF. CDR3 sequence (DNA): TGTGCCAGCTCACGCCGGGACAGGGGCTACAATGAGCAGTTCTTC. The chain joins TRBV18 to TRBJ2-1; 10 bases are shared with TRBD1. Germline-derived CDR1 and CDR2 are KGHSH and LQKENI. V lost 4 bases and J lost 3; bases outside the gene matches: 3. The CDR3 runs to 15 residues.